These 17 T cell receptor beta chains originate from one sample sequenced in a study of blood T cell repertoires in COVID-19. Using immunoSEQ multiplex PCR, the repertoire was profiled, and TCRdb retains in-frame clones only, with some absent. There are roughly 160,000 clones in the sample; 84% occur only once, and 2.5% to 3% lies in the top ten. The sequencing input was peripheral blood. The receptor set was obtained from an elderly woman with COVID-19, enrolled during active disease.

The rearrangement joins TRBV28 to TRBJ2-1; D possibly corresponds to TRBD2 (6 bases). The germline CDR1 and CDR2 sequences are MDHEN and SYDVKM. V lost 5 bases and J 5 bases, leaving 16 bases between the germline ends. CDR3 length equals 15 residues. For the CDR3, the DNA is TGTGCCAGCAGTGAAGACTGGAGGGGTGACAATGAGCAGTTCTTC. Translation: CASSEDWRGDNEQFF.

CDR3 in amino acids: CASSLTGGSEQYF. In nucleotides, the CDR3 is TGTGCCAGCAGCTTGACGGGGGGGAGCGAGCAGTACTTC. The chain links TRBV5-6 to TRBJ2-7; 8 bases fit TRBD2. The V gene's germline CDR1 is SGHDT and CDR2 YYEEEE. This CDR3 spans 13 amino acids. V was clipped by 1 base and J by 6 bases; unmatched bases: 3.

The table lists this clone with a few counts. The chain combines TRBV7-3 with TRBJ1-3; perhaps TRBD1 as D (6 bases). The CDR3 runs to 14 residues. Germline CDR1 reads SGHTA; CDR2 reads FQGTGA. V gave up 5 bases and J gave up 2 bases, with 10 bases separating them. In nucleotides, the CDR3 is TGTGCCAGCAGCCTTACAGGGACTGGAAACACCATATATTTT. Encoded protein: CASSLTGTGNTIYF.

The rearrangement uses TRBV7-9 and TRBJ1-1, with 7 bases aligning to TRBD1. Trimming at V came to 3 bases and at J to 12 bases, leaving 4 bases not matched to a gene. This CDR3 is 11 amino acids long. CDR1 SEHNR and CDR2 FQNEAQ come from the germline V gene (reference sequence). CDR3 nucleotides: TGTGCCAGCAGCTTCGACAGGGTAACTTTCTTT. This sequence encodes CASSFDRVTFF.

The chain carries TRBV4-1 and TRBJ2-1; tentative D call: TRBD2 (6 bases). V was cut by 0 bases and J by 2 bases, with 11 bases left in between. Germline V gene data show CDR1 as MGHRA and CDR2 as YSYEKL. The CDR3 loop spans 16 amino acids. Here the CDR3 reads CASSQDGGGAYNEQFF. CDR3 coding DNA: TGCGCCAGCAGCCAAGATGGGGGAGGAGCCTACAATGAGCAGTTCTTC.

The genes are TRBV10-3 and TRBJ2-2, with 7 nucleotides matching TRBD1. V was pared by 11 bases and J by 1 base, with 4 bases of the junction left unmatched. CDR3 length: 13 amino acids. Germline V gives CDR1 ENHRY, CDR2 SYGVKD. Here the CDR3 reads CAAGQVNTGELFF. Written as DNA, the CDR3 is TGTGCCGCAGGACAGGTGAACACCGGGGAGCTGTTTTTT.

The chain recombines TRBV7-2 with TRBJ1-6, with 7 bases lining up with TRBD1. Per germline, CDR1 SGHTA and CDR2 FQGNSA. Trimming took 6 bases from V and 8 from J; bases not matched to a gene: 7. This CDR3 spans 14 amino acids. The CDR3 nucleotides read TGTGCCAGCAGTTCGGACAGGATGTATTCACCCCTCCACTTT. Translation gives CASSSDRMYSPLHF.

This clone has a single count. V is TRBV19 and J is TRBJ2-2; D gene ambiguous. The CDR3 extends over 12 amino acids. Deletions cut 4 bases from V and 5 bases from J, with 5 bases between. Germline V gene sequence: CDR1 LNHDA, CDR2 SQIVND (reference sequence). CDR3: CASSTRTGELFF. The CDR3 bases are TGTGCCAGTAGTACGAGGACCGGGGAGCTGTTTTTT.

This clone was counted once. This sequence joins TRBV30 and TRBJ1-6, with TRBD1 matching 9 bases. CDR1 is GTSNPN and CDR2 is SVGIG in the germline V gene (reference sequence). J was trimmed by 8 bases and V by 5 bases; bases with no gene match: 1. The CDR3 extends over 12 amino acids. CDR3 amino acids: CAWGTGYSPLHF. CDR3 nucleotides: TGTGCCTGGGGGACAGGGTATTCACCCCTCCACTTT.

The V gene is TRBV29-1, the J gene TRBJ2-3; D gene unclear. The CDR3 consists of 14 residues. Germline CDR1 is SQVTM and CDR2 is ANQGSEA. The V and J ends lost 4 bases and 5 bases respectively, with 16 bases between them. CDR3 amino acids: CSVGYEVFLDTQYF. The CDR3, as DNA: TGCAGCGTTGGCTATGAGGTATTTTTAGATACGCAGTATTTT.

The table lists this clone with a few counts. The chain recombines TRBV7-2 with TRBJ1-6; a possible D gene is TRBD1 (6 bases). Trimming cost V 4 bases and J 11 bases, with 15 bases left between them. The CDR3 sequence is 14 residues long. CDR1 and CDR2 from the germline V gene are SGHTA and FQGNSA. The CDR3 here is CASSSGTLGTPLHF. As DNA, the CDR3 is TGTGCCAGCAGCTCCGGGACATTAGGGACACCCCTCCACTTT. Combining the CDR3 with reference TRBV7-2 and TRBJ1-6 gives the whole variable domain GAGVSQSPSNKVTEKGKDVELRCDPISGHTALYWYRQSLGQGLEFLIYFQGNSAPDKSGLPSDRFSAERTGGSVSTLTIQRTQQEDSAVYLCASSSGTLGTPLHFGNGTRLTVT.

The count of this clone is one. The chain is built from TRBV6-6 and TRBJ1-1; 10 bases fit TRBD1. J was trimmed by 5 bases and V by 7 bases; bases with no gene match: 10. Germline assignment: CDR1 MNHNY and CDR2 SVGAGI (reference sequence). CDR3 length: 15 residues. CDR3 region: CASNNDRGQGTEAFF. In DNA, the CDR3 is TGTGCCAGCAATAACGACAGGGGGCAAGGGACTGAAGCTTTCTTT.

CDR3 DNA: TGTGCCAGCAGTTCAGGATCCAAAAACATTCAGTACTTC. The encoded protein is CASSSGSKNIQYF. This chain joins TRBV6-5 and TRBJ2-4; D call uncertain. Trimming removed 4 bases from V and 2 bases from J, with 6 bases in between. The CDR3 runs 13 residues. Germline V lookup: CDR1 MNHEY, CDR2 SVGAGI.

The rearrangement uses TRBV18 and TRBJ1-6; 7 bases align to TRBD1. Germline CDR1 KGHSH, CDR2 LQKENI. The CDR3 runs 13 residues. V trimming: 3 bases; J trimming: 9 bases; junction bases outside the gene matches: 2. In nucleotides, the CDR3 is TGTGCCAGCTCACCGGGACAGACTTCACCCCTCCACTTT. It translates to CASSPGQTSPLHF.

This clone was seen more than once but under ten times. V usage is TRBV20-1 and J usage is TRBJ1-1; no clear D gene. This CDR3 contains 11 residues. Germline V gives CDR1 DFQATT, CDR2 SNEGSKA (reference sequence). V was trimmed by 8 bases and J by 1 base, leaving 8 bases between them. The CDR3 protein is CSTAGNTEAFF. In DNA form, the CDR3 reads TGCAGTACAGCGGGGAACACTGAAGCTTTCTTT.

This clone was picked up one time. The genes are TRBV4-1 and TRBJ1-1, with D possibly TRBD1 on 5 matching bases. The V gene lost 0 bases and the J gene lost 10 bases, with 15 bases spanning the gap. From germline, CDR1 is MGHRA and CDR2 YSYEKL. The CDR3 consists of 14 residues. This CDR3 is CASSQDQQGRGAFF. Written as DNA, the CDR3 is TGCGCCAGCAGCCAAGATCAGCAGGGCAGAGGAGCTTTCTTT.

This clone came up a few times. The CDR3 here is CSVAKGGTNTEAFF. The CDR3 DNA follows: TGCAGCGTTGCAAAGGGAGGGACGAACACTGAAGCTTTCTTT. This chain joins TRBV29-1 and TRBJ1-1; a possible D gene is TRBD1 (5 bases). Trimming stripped 4 bases from V and 1 base from J, with 13 bases between. CDR1 is SQVTM and CDR2 is ANQGSEA in the germline V gene. The CDR3 length is 14 residues.